These 10 T cell receptor beta chains were sequenced from one sample in a study of T cell repertoires in cytomegalovirus infection. A single record per CDR3 protein comes from TCRdb applying MiXCR to the reads. This repertoire shows approximately 630,000 distinct CDR3 sequences, approximately 24% found once; its top ten account for 6.5% to 10%. Sequenced sample: CD8+ T cells from PBMCs. Source of these receptors: a human donor in good health (CMV status not recorded). Some clones in this sample may be carry-over from other donors' samples.

This clonotype was observed many times. The chain employs TRBV7-8 and TRBJ2-3, with D possibly being TRBD2 (6 bases). In germline, CDR1 is SGHVS, CDR2 FQNEAQ. Trimming removed 8 bases from V and 8 bases from J, with 11 bases in between. This CDR3 region has 11 residues. DNA for the CDR3: TGTGCCAGCGCGTGGGGAGGTACGCAGTATTTT. Translating it yields CASAWGGTQYF. Complete variable domain (other parts from reference TRBV7-8 and TRBJ2-3): GAGVSQSPRYKVAKRGQDVALRCDPISGHVSLFWYQQALGQGPEFLTYFQNEAQLDKSGLPSDRFFAERPEGSVSTLKIQRTQQEDSAVYLCASAWGGTQYFGPGTRLTVL.

The rearrangement links TRBV2 to TRBJ2-2; D ambiguous. The germline V gene encodes CDR1 SNHLY and CDR2 FYNNEI. The CDR3 runs 13 residues. V lost 7 bases and J 0 bases, leaving 6 bases between the germline ends. The CDR3 nucleotides are TGTGCCAGCAATGTGGCGAACACCGGGGAGCTGTTTTTT. Amino acid sequence: CASNVANTGELFF.

This clonotype has only one observation. This may stem from a read error, because a much larger clone lies one nucleotide away. The V gene is TRBV7-4, the J gene TRBJ2-1; 8 positions match TRBD1. CDR3 length: 13 amino acids. Looked up from germline, CDR1 is SGHVT and CDR2 is SQSDAQ. CDR3 residues: CANSLDRDNEQFF. The CDR3 DNA sequence: TGTGCCAACAGCTTGGACAGGGACAATGAGCAGTTCTTC.

This clonotype has a count of ten or more. V gene TRBV6-2 or TRBV6-3 combines with J gene TRBJ2-1, with D possibly matching TRBD2 (7 bases). Germline lookup yields CDR1 MNHEY and CDR2 SVGEGT. CDR3 length: 14 amino acids. V lost 0 bases to trimming and J lost 9 bases, with 12 bases between them. The chain's CDR3 is CASSYSGAGAEQFF. CDR3 DNA: TGTGCCAGCAGTTACTCGGGGGCGGGGGCTGAGCAGTTCTTC.

This clonotype was counted a few times. The CDR3 bases are TGTGCCAGCAGCCCGCTTGCTCTGCAGTTCTTC. Translation: CASSPLALQFF. The rearrangement links TRBV5-5 to TRBJ2-1; no definite D call. Trimming left V 4 bases short and J 12 bases short, with 11 bases between. Germline assignment: CDR1 SGHKS and CDR2 YYEKEE (reference sequence). This CDR3 spans 11 amino acids. Looking up the rest from reference TRBV5-5 and TRBJ2-1 gives the full variable domain: DAGVTQSPTHLIKTRGQQVTLRCSPISGHKSVSWYQQVLGQGPQFIFQYYEKEERGRGNFPDRFSARQFPNYSSELNVNALLLGDSALYLCASSPLALQFFGPGTRLTVL.

Many counts were recorded for this clonotype. The chain links TRBV7-8 to TRBJ1-1; tentative D call: TRBD1 (6 bases). The germline gives CDR1 SGHVS, CDR2 FQNEAQ. Trimming removed 4 bases at V and 3 bases at J, with 24 bases between. The CDR3 sequence is 18 residues long. The CDR3 DNA reads as TGTGCCAGCAGCTCTGTTATCCGGAGGGGGTACGGGGACACTGAAGCTTTCTTT. Its protein is CASSSVIRRGYGDTEAFF.

This clonotype was seen a few times. The rearrangement links TRBV28 to TRBJ2-7; D remains unclear. The CDR3 runs to 12 residues. V was shortened by 3 bases and J by 3 bases, with 6 bases between the two germline ends. CDR1 MDHEN and CDR2 SYDVKM come from the germline V gene. CDR3: CASSLPNYEQYV. The CDR3 bases are TGTGCCAGCAGTTTGCCCAACTACGAGCAGTACGTC.

The J gene is TRBJ1-3, the V gene TRBV25-1, with 8 bases that match TRBD1. CDR3 length: 16 residues. V gave up 0 bases and J gave up 4 bases; unmatched junction bases: 5. Germline V CDR1 and CDR2: MGHDK, SYGVNS. The CDR3 DNA follows: TGTGCCAGCAGTGAATACTTCGGGACAGGAGGAAACACCATATATTTT. It encodes CASSEYFGTGGNTIYF.

This clonotype was observed a few times. The rearrangement links TRBV5-6 to TRBJ1-1; 10 bases map to TRBD1. Germline values: CDR1 SGHDT, CDR2 YYEEEE. The V segment lost 2 bases and the J segment 6 bases; nucleotides outside the gene matches: 4. The CDR3 spans 14 residues. The CDR3 protein is CASSFGTGAPEAFF. In nucleotides, the CDR3 is TGTGCCAGCAGCTTTGGGACAGGGGCTCCTGAAGCTTTCTTT.

This chain connects TRBV29-1 to TRBJ2-1, with 13 bases lining up with TRBD2. CDR1 and CDR2 (germline): SQVTM, ANQGSEA. The CDR3 extends over 16 amino acids. J was trimmed by 8 bases and V by 0 bases; bases with no gene match: 7. The CDR3 bases are TGCAGCGTTGAAGAAACTAGCGGGGGGGCCATGGATGAGCAGTTCTTC. The encoded protein is CSVEETSGGAMDEQFF.